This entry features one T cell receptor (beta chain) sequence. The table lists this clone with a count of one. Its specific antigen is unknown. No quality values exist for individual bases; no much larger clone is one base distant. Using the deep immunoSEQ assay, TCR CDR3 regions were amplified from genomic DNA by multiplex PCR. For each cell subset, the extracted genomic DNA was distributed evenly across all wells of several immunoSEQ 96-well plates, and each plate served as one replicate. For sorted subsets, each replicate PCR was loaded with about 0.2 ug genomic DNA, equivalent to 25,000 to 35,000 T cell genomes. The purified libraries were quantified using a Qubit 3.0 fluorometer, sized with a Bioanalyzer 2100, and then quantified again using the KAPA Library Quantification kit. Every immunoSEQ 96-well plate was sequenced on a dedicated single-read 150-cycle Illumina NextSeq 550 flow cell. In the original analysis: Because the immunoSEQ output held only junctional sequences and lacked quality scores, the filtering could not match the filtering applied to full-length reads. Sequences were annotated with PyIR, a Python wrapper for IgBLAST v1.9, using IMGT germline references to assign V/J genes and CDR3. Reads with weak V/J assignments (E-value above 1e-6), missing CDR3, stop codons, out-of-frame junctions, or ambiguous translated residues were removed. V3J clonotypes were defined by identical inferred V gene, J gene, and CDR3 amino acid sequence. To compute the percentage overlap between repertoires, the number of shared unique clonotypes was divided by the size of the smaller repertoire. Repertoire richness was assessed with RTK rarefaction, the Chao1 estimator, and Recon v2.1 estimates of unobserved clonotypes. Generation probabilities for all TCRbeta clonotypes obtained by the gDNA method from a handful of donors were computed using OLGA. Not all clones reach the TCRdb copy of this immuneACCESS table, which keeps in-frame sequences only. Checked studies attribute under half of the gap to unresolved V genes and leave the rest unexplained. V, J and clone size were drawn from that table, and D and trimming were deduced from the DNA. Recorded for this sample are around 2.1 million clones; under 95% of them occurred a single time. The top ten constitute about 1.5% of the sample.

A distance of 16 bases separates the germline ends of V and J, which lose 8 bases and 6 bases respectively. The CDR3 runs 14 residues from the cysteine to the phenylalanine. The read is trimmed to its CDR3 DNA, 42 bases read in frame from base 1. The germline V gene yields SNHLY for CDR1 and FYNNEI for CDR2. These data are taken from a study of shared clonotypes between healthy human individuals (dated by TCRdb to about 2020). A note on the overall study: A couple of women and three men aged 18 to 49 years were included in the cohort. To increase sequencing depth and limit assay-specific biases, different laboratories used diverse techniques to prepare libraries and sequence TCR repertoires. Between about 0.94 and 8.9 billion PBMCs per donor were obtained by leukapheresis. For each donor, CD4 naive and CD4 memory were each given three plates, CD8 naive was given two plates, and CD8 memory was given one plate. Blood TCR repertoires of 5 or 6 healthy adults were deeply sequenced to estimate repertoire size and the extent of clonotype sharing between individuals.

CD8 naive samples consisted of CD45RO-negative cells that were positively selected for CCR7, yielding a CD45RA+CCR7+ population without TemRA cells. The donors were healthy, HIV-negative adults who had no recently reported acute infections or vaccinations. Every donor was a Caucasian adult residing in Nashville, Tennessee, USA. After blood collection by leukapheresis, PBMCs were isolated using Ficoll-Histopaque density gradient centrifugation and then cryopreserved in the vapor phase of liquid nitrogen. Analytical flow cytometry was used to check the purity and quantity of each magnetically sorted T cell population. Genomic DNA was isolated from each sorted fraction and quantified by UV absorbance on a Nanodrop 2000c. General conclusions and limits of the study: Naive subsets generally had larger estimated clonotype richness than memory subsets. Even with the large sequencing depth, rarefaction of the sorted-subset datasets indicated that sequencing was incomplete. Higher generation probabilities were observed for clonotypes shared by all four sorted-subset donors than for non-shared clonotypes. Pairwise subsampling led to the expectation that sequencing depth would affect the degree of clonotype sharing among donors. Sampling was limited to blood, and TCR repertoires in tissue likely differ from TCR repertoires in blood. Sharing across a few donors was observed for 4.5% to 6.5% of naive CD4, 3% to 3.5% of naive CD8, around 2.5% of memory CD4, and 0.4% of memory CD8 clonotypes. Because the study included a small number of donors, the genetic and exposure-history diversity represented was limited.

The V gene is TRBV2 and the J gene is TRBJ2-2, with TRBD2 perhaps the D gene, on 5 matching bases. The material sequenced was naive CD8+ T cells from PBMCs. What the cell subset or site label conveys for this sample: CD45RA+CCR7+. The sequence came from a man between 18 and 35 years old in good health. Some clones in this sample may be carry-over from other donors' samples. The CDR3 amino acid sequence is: CASFDRGPSGELFF. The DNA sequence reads TGTGCCAGCTTCGATCGAGGGCCCTCCGGGGAGCTGTTTTTT.